Only a few counts were recorded for the clone carrying this TCR beta chain. Antigen: not known. This sample stems from a study of identical twins. General study results and limits: Abundant cord blood beta clonotypes carried fewer insertions; memory repertoires showed none.

A universal primer site was created by template switching, with the cDNA bearing unique molecular identifiers. TCRdb redid the calling of the 5' RACE reads with MiXCR, one entry per CDR3 protein. The data contain approximately 700,000 distinct CDR3 sequences, 6.1% of them singletons. J lost 5 bases, V lost 0 bases, and 4 bases had no gene match. The CDR3 covers 15 residues. Germline CDR1 and CDR2: LGHNA and YNFKEQ. All donors were healthy Caucasians. V and J are TRBV4-2 and TRBJ2-1; 7 nucleotides match TRBD2. The TCR comes from a man between 18 and 29 years old in good health. The specimen sequenced was naive T cells sorted from blood. In DNA, the CDR3 is TGTGCCAGCAGCCAAGATGGGGAGGGCCACAATGAGCAGTTCTTC. This sequence encodes CASSQDGEGHNEQFF.